The source of this T cell receptor (beta chain) is a study of cytomegalovirus exposure and HLA in healthy donors. Study observations and caveats: In a later analysis, at a false discovery rate of 0.05, 16,951 TCR beta sequences were associated with HLA alleles. Follow-up analysis found HLA locus-dependent TCR association rates, highest for DRB1 and lowest for HLA-C.

The study sampled nominally healthy donors, though unrecorded immune exposures were likely. Of note for this clone: What it binds is unknown.

The PCR was carried out with 60 Vbeta primers and 13 Jbeta primers. Sequencing used immunoSEQ multiplex PCR; TCRdb keeps in-frame clones, though not all of them. The table for this sample gives some 34,000 clones. Looked up from germline, CDR1 is GTSNPN and CDR2 is SVGIG (reference sequence). The CDR3 extends over 15 amino acids. Unmatched junction bases numbered 8, after V lost 5 bases and J lost 0 bases. The receptor's source is a man in his forties in good health and CMV-seronegative. This chain connects TRBV30 to TRBJ2-3; 7 bases fit TRBD2. Input material: PBMCs. The CDR3 bases are TGTGCCTGGGGGAGGGCCTCAAGTAGCACAGATACGCAGTATTTT. Its translation: CAWGRASSSTDTQYF. The full variable domain, completed using reference TRBV30 and TRBJ2-3, is SQTIHQWPATLVQPVGSPLSLECTVEGTSNPNLYWYRQAAGRGLQLLFYSVGIGQISSEVPQNLSASRPQDRQFILSSKKLLLSDSGFYLCAWGRASSSTDTQYFGPGTRLTVL.